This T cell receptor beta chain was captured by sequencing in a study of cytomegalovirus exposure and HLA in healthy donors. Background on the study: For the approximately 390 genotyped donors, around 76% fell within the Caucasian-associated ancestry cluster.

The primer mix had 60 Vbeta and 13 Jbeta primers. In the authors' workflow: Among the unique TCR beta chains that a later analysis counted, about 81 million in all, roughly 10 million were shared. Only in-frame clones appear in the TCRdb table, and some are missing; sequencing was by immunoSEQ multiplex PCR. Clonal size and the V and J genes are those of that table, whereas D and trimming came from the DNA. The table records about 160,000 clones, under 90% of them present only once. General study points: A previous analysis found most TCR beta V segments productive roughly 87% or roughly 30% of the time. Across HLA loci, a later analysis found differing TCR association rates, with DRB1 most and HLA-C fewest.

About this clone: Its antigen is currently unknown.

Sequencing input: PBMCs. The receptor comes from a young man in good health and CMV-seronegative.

For the CDR3, the DNA is TGTGCCTGGAGGGGGAAAGCGGCTAGCACAGATACGCAGTATTTT. Its translation is CAWRGKAASTDTQYF. The chain combines TRBV30 with TRBJ2-3, with D possibly being TRBD2 (5 bases). The V gene's germline CDR1 is GTSNPN and CDR2 SVGIG (reference sequence). This CDR3 region has 15 residues. V dropped 3 bases and J dropped 0 bases, with 13 bases sitting between them.